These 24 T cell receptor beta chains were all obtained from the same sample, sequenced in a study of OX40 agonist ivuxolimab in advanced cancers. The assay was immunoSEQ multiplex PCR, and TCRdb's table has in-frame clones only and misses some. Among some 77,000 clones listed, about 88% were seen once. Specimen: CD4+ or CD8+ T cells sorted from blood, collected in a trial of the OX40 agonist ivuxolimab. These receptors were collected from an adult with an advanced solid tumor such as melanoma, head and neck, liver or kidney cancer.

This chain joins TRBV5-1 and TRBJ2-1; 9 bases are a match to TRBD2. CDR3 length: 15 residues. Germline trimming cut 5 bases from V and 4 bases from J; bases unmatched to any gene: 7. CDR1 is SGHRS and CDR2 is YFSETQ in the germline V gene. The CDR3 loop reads CASRHTSGLYNEQFF. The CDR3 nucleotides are TGCGCCAGCAGGCACACTAGCGGGCTATACAATGAGCAGTTCTTC.

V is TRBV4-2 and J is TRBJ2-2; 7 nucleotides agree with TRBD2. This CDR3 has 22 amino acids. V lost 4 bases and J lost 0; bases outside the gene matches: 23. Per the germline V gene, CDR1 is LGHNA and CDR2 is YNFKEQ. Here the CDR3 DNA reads TGTGCCAGCAGCCCCACCGCGGGCAGGGAAGGCGGGAGCCCTGCGAACACCGGGGAGCTGTTTTTT. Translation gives CASSPTAGREGGSPANTGELFF.

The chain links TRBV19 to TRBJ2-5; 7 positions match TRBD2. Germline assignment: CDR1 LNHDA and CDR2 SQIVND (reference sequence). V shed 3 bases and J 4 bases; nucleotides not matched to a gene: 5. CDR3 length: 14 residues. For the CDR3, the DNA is TGTGCCAGTAGTATTGGGGGAGGGCGAGAGACCCAGTACTTC. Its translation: CASSIGGGRETQYF.

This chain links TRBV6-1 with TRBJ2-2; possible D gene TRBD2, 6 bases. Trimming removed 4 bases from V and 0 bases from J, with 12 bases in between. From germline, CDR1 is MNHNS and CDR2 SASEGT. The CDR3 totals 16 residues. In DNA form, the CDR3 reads TGTGCCAGCAGTGTGGGTATAGCGGCGAACACCGGGGAGCTGTTTTTT. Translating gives CASSVGIAANTGELFF.

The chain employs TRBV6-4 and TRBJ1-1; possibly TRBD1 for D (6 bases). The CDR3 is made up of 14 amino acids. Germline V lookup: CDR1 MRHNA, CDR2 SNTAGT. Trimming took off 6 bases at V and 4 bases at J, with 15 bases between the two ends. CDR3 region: CASRHVGAGTEAFF. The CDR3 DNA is TGTGCCAGCAGGCATGTGGGGGCAGGCACTGAAGCTTTCTTT.

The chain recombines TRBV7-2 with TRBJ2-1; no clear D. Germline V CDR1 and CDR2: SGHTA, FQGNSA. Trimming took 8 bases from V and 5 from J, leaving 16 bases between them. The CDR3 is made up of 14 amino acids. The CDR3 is CASSSGPYDNEQFF. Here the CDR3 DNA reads TGTGCCAGCTCTTCCGGCCCTTACGACAATGAGCAGTTCTTC.

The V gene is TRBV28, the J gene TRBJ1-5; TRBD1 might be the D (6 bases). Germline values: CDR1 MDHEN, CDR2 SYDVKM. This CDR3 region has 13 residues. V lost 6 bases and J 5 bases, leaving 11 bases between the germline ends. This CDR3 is CASRYNRDQPQHF. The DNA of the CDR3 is TGTGCCAGCAGATACAACAGGGATCAGCCCCAGCATTTT.

The CDR3 coding sequence is TGTGCCAGCAGTTTCCTGCGGGACGGCGGGGAGCTGTTTTTT. Translating it yields CASSFLRDGGELFF. The rearrangement joins TRBV27 to TRBJ2-2; TRBD2 might be the D (6 bases). V was cut by 3 bases and J by 7 bases, with 12 bases left in between. Germline V lookup: CDR1 MNHEY, CDR2 SMNVEV (reference sequence). The CDR3 spans 14 residues.

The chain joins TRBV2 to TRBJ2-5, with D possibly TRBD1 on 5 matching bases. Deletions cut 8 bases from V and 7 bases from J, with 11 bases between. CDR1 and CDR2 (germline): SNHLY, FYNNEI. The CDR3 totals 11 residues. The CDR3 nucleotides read TGTGCCAGCCGGACCAGGGCGACCCAGTACTTC. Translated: CASRTRATQYF.

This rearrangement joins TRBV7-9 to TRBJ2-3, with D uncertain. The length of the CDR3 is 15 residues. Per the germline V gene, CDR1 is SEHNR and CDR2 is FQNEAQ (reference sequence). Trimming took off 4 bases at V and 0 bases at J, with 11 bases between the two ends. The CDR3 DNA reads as TGTGCCAGCAGCTCGACTGGGATTAGCACAGATACGCAGTATTTT. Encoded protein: CASSSTGISTDTQYF. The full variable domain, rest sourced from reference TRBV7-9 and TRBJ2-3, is DTGVSQNPRHKITKRGQNVTFRCDPISEHNRLYWYRQTLGQGPEFLTYFQNEAQLEKSRLLSDRFSAERPKGSFSTLEIQRTEQGDSAMYLCASSSTGISTDTQYFGPGTRLTVL.

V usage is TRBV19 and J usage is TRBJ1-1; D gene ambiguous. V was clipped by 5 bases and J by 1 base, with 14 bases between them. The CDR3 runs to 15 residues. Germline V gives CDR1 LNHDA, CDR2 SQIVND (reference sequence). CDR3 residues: CASSPPGRRNTEAFF. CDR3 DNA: TGTGCCAGTAGTCCCCCGGGAAGGAGGAACACTGAAGCTTTCTTT.

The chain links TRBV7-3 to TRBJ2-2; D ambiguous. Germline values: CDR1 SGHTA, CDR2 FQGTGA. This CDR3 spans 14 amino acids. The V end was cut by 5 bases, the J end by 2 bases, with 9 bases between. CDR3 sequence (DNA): TGTGCCAGCAGCCACCCCCGAAACACCGGGGAGCTGTTTTTT. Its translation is CASSHPRNTGELFF.

CDR3 protein: CASSQVGGANTGELFF. Written as DNA, the CDR3 is TGTGCCAGCAGCCAAGTCGGGGGCGCGAACACCGGGGAGCTGTTTTTT. The rearrangement uses TRBV4-2 and TRBJ2-2, with D perhaps TRBD1 or TRBD2 (6 bases each). V was cut by 1 base and J by 0 bases, with 9 bases left in between. CDR1 is LGHNA, CDR2 YNFKEQ, per germline. The CDR3 runs to 16 residues.

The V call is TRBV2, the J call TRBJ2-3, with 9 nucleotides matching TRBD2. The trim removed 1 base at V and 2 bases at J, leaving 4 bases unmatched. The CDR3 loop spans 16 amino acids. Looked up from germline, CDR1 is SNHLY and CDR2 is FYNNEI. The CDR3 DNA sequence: TGTGCCAGCAGTGAAGGGCTAGCGGGATTCACAGATACGCAGTATTTT. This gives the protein CASSEGLAGFTDTQYF.

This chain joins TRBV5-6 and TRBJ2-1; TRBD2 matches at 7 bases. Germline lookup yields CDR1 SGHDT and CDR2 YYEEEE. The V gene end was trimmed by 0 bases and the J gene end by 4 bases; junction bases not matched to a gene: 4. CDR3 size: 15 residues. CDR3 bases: TGTGCCAGCAGCTTGGGCGGGAGTCCTTACAATGAGCAGTTCTTC. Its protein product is CASSLGGSPYNEQFF.

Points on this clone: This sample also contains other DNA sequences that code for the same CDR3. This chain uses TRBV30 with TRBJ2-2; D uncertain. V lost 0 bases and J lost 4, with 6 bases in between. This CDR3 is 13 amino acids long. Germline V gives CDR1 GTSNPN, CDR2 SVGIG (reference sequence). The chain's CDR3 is CAWSVAATGELFF. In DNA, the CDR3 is TGTGCCTGGAGTGTAGCCGCCACCGGGGAGCTGTTTTTT.

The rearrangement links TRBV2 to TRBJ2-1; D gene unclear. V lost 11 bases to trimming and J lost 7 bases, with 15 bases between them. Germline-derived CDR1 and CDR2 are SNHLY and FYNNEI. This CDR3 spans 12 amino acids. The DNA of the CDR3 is TGTGCCGCAAGCCGTGTGAGGAATGAGCAGTTCTTC. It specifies CAASRVRNEQFF.

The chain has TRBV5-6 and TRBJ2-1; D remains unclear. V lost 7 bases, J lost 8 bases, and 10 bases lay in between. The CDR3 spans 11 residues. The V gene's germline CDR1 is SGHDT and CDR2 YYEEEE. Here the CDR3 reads CASGLVDEQFF. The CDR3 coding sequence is TGTGCCAGCGGTTTAGTAGATGAGCAGTTCTTC.

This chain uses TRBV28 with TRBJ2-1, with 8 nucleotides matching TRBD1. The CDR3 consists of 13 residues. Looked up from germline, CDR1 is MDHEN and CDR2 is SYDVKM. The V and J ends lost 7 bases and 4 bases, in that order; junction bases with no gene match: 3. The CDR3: CASIGQGYNEQFF. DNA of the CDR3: TGTGCCAGCATAGGACAGGGTTACAATGAGCAGTTCTTC.

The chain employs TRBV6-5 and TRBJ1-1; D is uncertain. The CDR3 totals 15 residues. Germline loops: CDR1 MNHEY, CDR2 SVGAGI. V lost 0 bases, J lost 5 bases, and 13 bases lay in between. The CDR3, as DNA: TGTGCCAGCAGTTACTCGAGAACCCCAGGAACTGAAGCTTTCTTT. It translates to CASSYSRTPGTEAFF.

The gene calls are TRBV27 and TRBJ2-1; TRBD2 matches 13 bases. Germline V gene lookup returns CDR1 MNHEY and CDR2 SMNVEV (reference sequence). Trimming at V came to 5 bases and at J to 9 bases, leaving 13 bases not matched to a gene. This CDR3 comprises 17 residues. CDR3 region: CASSTPGTSGRASEQFF. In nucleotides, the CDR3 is TGTGCCAGCAGTACCCCGGGAACTAGCGGGAGGGCCAGTGAGCAGTTCTTC.

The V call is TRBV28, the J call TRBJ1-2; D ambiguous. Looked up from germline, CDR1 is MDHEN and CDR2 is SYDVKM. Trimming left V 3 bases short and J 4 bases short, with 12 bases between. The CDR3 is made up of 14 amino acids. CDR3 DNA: TGTGCCAGCAGTTTGGGAGCGGCGGCCTATGGCTACACCTTC. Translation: CASSLGAAAYGYTF.

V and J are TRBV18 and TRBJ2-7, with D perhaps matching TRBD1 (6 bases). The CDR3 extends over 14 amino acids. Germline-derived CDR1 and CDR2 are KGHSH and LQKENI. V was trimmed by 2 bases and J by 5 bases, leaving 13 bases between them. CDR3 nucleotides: TGTGCCAGCTCACCAAACAGGGATAACGACGAGCAGTACTTC. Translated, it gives CASSPNRDNDEQYF. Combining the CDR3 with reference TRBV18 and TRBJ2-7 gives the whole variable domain NAGVMQNPRHLVRRRGQEARLRCSPMKGHSHVYWYRQLPEEGLKFMVYLQKENIIDESGMPKERFSAEFPKEGPSILRIQQVVRGDSAAYFCASSPNRDNDEQYFGPGTRLTVT.

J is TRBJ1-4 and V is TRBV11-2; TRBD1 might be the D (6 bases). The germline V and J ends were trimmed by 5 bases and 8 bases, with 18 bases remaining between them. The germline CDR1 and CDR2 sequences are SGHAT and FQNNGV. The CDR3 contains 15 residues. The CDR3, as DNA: TGTGCCAGCAGCCATTCAACCGGGACACTAGAAAAACTGTTTTTT. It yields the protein CASSHSTGTLEKLFF.